This TCR beta chain was observed in a study of blood T cell repertoires in COVID-19. Profiling relied on immunoSEQ multiplex PCR, and the TCRdb table lists in-frame clones only, not all of them. The top ten hold 2% to 2.5% of the sample, which has 130,000 or so clones, over 70% seen once. J gave up 8 bases and V 1 base, and 11 bases lay outside the gene matches. The CDR3 is 18 residues long. The germline V gene has CDR1 SGHTA and CDR2 FQGNSA. This chain joins TRBV7-2 and TRBJ2-1; 13 nucleotides agree with TRBD2. The sequence was collected from a middle-aged man with active COVID-19. The sample taken for sequencing was peripheral blood. CDR3 DNA: TGTGCCAGCAGCTTAGAAGGGTCGACTAGCGGGGGGTCCTATGAGCAGTTCTTC. Protein sequence: CASSLEGSTSGGSYEQFF.